These 27 T cell receptor beta chains originate from one sample sequenced in a study of CD39 and CD103 CD8 tumor-infiltrating T cells. Method: immunoSEQ multiplex PCR; TCRdb's copy keeps in-frame clones and lacks some. Among several hundred clones listed, 40% to 55% were seen once. What was sequenced was CD39+ CD103+ CD8+ T cells sorted from the tumor. Specified subset: CD103+CD39+ double-positive CD45RA- CD8 T cells. The source is a human donor with ovarian cancer.

This chain uses TRBV4-2 with TRBJ2-7, with D hard to call. V was trimmed by 5 bases and J by 7 bases, leaving 12 bases between them. From germline, CDR1 is LGHNA and CDR2 YNFKEQ. This CDR3 region has 12 residues. The CDR3 coding sequence is TGTGCCAGCAGCTTGGGTAACTTAGAGCAGTACTTC. The encoded protein is CASSLGNLEQYF.

With regard to this clone: Germline and junction disagree at one end, which may indicate a read error. V and J are TRBV6-4 and TRBJ2-5; no reliable D call. Germline V gene lookup returns CDR1 MRHNA and CDR2 SNTAGT. The CDR3 is 14 residues long. The CDR3 sequence is CASSYSGVQETQYF. In DNA, the CDR3 is TGTGCCAGCAGTTACTCTGGGGTCCAAGAGACCCAGTACTTC.

This clone is judged large (0.1 to 1%). J is TRBJ2-7 and V is TRBV5-6; D uncertain. Trimming pared 0 bases from V and 7 bases from J, leaving 8 bases between. Germline values: CDR1 SGHDT, CDR2 YYEEEE. CDR3 size: 12 residues. The CDR3 DNA follows: TGTGCCAGCAGCTTGGGTAACTTAGAGCAGTACTTC. Encoded protein: CASSLGNLEQYF.

This chain connects TRBV29-1 to TRBJ1-2; no clear D gene. Germline-derived CDR1 and CDR2 are SQVTM and ANQGSEA. The length of the CDR3 is 18 residues. Trimming took off 0 bases at V and 7 bases at J, with 27 bases between the two ends. In DNA form, the CDR3 reads TGCAGCGTTGAAGACCGAAGGTCGTGTCAGGCAGCCATATGTGGCTACACCTTC. Its protein product is CSVEDRRSCQAAICGYTF.

CDR3 amino acids: CASNGYLTGSNGELFF. CDR3 nucleotide sequence: TGTGCCAGCAACGGATATCTTACAGGGTCCAACGGGGAGCTGTTTTTT. V is TRBV9 and J is TRBJ2-2; weak D call: TRBD1 (6 bases). V dropped 6 bases and J dropped 7 bases, with 22 bases sitting between them. Looked up from germline, CDR1 is SGDLS and CDR2 is YYNGEE. This CDR3 is 16 amino acids long.

The rearrangement links TRBV29-1 to TRBJ1-2, with D possibly matching TRBD1 (5 bases). Germline values: CDR1 SQVTM, CDR2 ANQGSEA. The CDR3 runs 16 residues. V lost 3 bases to trimming and J lost 9 bases, with 26 bases between them. CDR3 amino acids: CSVDSFVTEKTGRYTF. The CDR3 nucleotides are TGCAGCGTTGATTCCTTTGTTACAGAAAAAACGGGACGCTACACCTTC.

Only a few counts were recorded for this clone. The gene calls are TRBV30 and TRBJ2-1; TRBD1 matches 7 bases. Trimming removed 5 bases from V and 7 bases from J; junction bases left unmatched: 11. This CDR3 region has 14 residues. The germline V gene encodes CDR1 GTSNPN and CDR2 SVGIG (reference sequence). CDR3 in amino acids: CAWLERQGLNEQFF. CDR3 sequence (DNA): TGTGCCTGGCTAGAGAGACAGGGATTAAATGAGCAGTTCTTC.

This clone was detected a few times. As DNA, the CDR3 is TGTGCCAGCAGTGATGTACCCAGCTATGGCTACACCTTC. Protein: CASSDVPSYGYTF. The rearrangement links TRBV13 to TRBJ1-2, with D uncertain. Trimming removed 6 bases at V and 4 bases at J, with 12 bases between. Per the germline V gene, CDR1 is PRHDT and CDR2 is FYEKMQ (reference sequence). The CDR3 contains 13 residues. The full variable domain, its missing parts supplied by reference TRBV13 and TRBJ1-2, is AAGVIQSPRHLIKEKRETATLKCYPIPRHDTVYWYQQGPGQDPQFLISFYEKMQSDKGSIPDRFSAQQFSDYHSELNMSSLELGDSALYFCASSDVPSYGYTFGSGTRLTVV.

With regard to this clone: This likely came from a read error, as a far larger clone is one base away. Other DNA sequences in the sample encode the same CDR3. The chain couples TRBV4-1 to TRBJ1-2, with 10 bases that match TRBD1. The junction had 3 bases not matched to a gene; V was cut back by 0 bases and J by 8 bases. CDR1 and CDR2 (germline): MGHRA, YSYEKL. This CDR3 comprises 14 residues. The CDR3 DNA follows: TGCGCCAGCAGCCAAGATCGGGACAGGGGAGGCTACACCTTC. Encoded protein: CASSQDRDRGGYTF.

This chain links TRBV6-5 with TRBJ1-4; D call uncertain. V was cut by 10 bases and J by 2 bases, with 11 bases left in between. The CDR3 runs to 13 residues. Germline V gene lookup returns CDR1 MNHEY and CDR2 SVGAGI. The CDR3 spells CATLALTNEKLFF. CDR3 coding DNA: TGTGCCACCCTGGCGCTGACTAATGAAAAACTGTTTTTT.

This clone was found a few times. The gene calls are TRBV28 and TRBJ1-2; the match to TRBD1 covers 8 bases. Germline CDR1 reads MDHEN; CDR2 reads SYDVKM. The CDR3 sequence is 17 residues long. With V trimmed by 5 bases and J by 2 bases, 13 bases remained unmatched. CDR3 residues: CASSPWTGTEENYGYTF. CDR3 in DNA: TGTGCCAGCAGTCCCTGGACAGGGACGGAGGAAAACTATGGCTACACCTTC.

Judged by abundance, this clone is large (0.1 to 1%). V and J are TRBV7-6 and TRBJ2-5, with 8 bases fitting TRBD1. CDR1 SGHVS and CDR2 FNYEAQ come from the germline V gene. CDR3 length equals 16 residues. The V gene end was trimmed by 0 bases and the J gene end by 3 bases; junction bases not matched to a gene: 6. CDR3: CASSLADRGVEETQYF. The CDR3, as DNA: TGTGCCAGCAGCTTAGCCGACAGGGGAGTAGAAGAGACCCAGTACTTC.

The chain recombines TRBV5-8 with TRBJ2-7; D perhaps matches TRBD1 (6 bases). V lost 5 bases to trimming and J lost 2 bases, with 20 bases between them. Looked up from germline, CDR1 is SGHTS and CDR2 is YDEGEE. CDR3 length: 16 residues. Here the CDR3 DNA reads TGTGCCAGCAGTCTTACAATCGGGACACCTACCTACGAGCAGTACTTC. Residues: CASSLTIGTPTYEQYF.

V and J are TRBV7-9 and TRBJ2-1; 9 bases fit TRBD2. Germline CDR1 SEHNR, CDR2 FQNEAQ (reference sequence). This CDR3 comprises 14 residues. V was clipped by 7 bases and J by 9 bases; unmatched bases: 10. In DNA, the CDR3 is TGTGCCAGCACCATTGGCGGGGGGGCGGGTGAGCAGTTCTTC. It yields the protein CASTIGGGAGEQFF.

The chain carries TRBV6-5 and TRBJ2-2, with D perhaps matching TRBD2 (6 bases). Per the germline V gene, CDR1 is MNHEY and CDR2 is SVGAGI. CDR3 length equals 14 residues. The germline V and J ends were trimmed by 2 bases and 6 bases, with 10 bases remaining between them. This chain's CDR3 is CASSYMWGAGELFF. The CDR3 DNA sequence: TGTGCCAGCAGTTACATGTGGGGGGCCGGGGAGCTGTTTTTT.

This clone is a singleton in its sample. The V call is TRBV29-1, the J call TRBJ1-2; D gene uncertain. V was trimmed by 7 bases and J by 1 base, leaving 4 bases between them. Germline CDR1 and CDR2: SQVTM and ANQGSEA. CDR3 length: 10 amino acids. The CDR3 reads CSDSNYGYTF. The CDR3 bases are TGCAGCGACAGTAACTATGGCTACACCTTC.

This clone occurred once. The chain is built from TRBV5-1 and TRBJ1-4; TRBD1 aligns across 7 bases. The V segment lost 1 base and the J segment 7 bases; nucleotides outside the gene matches: 4. In germline, CDR1 is SGHRS, CDR2 YFSETQ. This CDR3 region has 14 residues. CDR3 residues: CASSLSGGAEKLFF. The CDR3 region has the DNA TGCGCCAGCAGCTTGTCAGGGGGAGCTGAAAAACTGTTTTTT. The full variable domain, completed using reference TRBV5-1 and TRBJ1-4, is KAGVTQTPRYLIKTRGQQVTLSCSPISGHRSVSWYQQTPGQGLQFLFEYFSETQRNKGNFPGRFSGRQFSNSRSEMNVSTLELGDSALYLCASSLSGGAEKLFFGSGTQLSVL.

V and J are TRBV28 and TRBJ2-7; D is unresolved. Germline assignment: CDR1 MDHEN and CDR2 SYDVKM. V gave up 3 bases and J gave up 2 bases, with 8 bases separating them. The CDR3 length is 13 residues. The CDR3 nucleotides are TGTGCCAGCAGTTTGACGGTCGCCTACGAGCAGTACTTC. It translates to CASSLTVAYEQYF.

In its sample, this clone is large. The chain uses TRBV5-1 and TRBJ2-7, with D perhaps matching TRBD1 (5 bases). CDR1 and CDR2 (germline): SGHRS, YFSETQ. The CDR3 runs 13 residues. Between the trimmed V and J ends, which lost 3 bases and 3 bases, there was a span of 10 bases. This CDR3 reads CASSSSDSYEQYF. CDR3 DNA: TGCGCCAGCAGCTCCAGCGACAGCTACGAGCAGTACTTC. Drawing the rest from reference TRBV5-1 and TRBJ2-7, the complete variable domain is KAGVTQTPRYLIKTRGQQVTLSCSPISGHRSVSWYQQTPGQGLQFLFEYFSETQRNKGNFPGRFSGRQFSNSRSEMNVSTLELGDSALYLCASSSSDSYEQYFGPGTRLTVT.

The CDR3 nucleotides read TGTGCCAGCAGCTCCGGGCTATGGGATGAGCAGTTCTTC. Its protein is CASSSGLWDEQFF. This chain connects TRBV7-9 to TRBJ2-1; the D is unclear. Trimming removed 4 bases at V and 8 bases at J, with 12 bases between. This CDR3 is built from 13 residues. Per the germline V gene, CDR1 is SEHNR and CDR2 is FQNEAQ (reference sequence).

By share, this clone ranks as hyperexpanded. V and J are TRBV2 and TRBJ1-5; no firm D call. V lost 6 bases to trimming and J lost 4 bases, with 13 bases between them. Germline CDR1 reads SNHLY; CDR2 reads FYNNEI. This CDR3 contains 14 residues. The CDR3 loop reads CASRPTSQNQPQHF. The CDR3 DNA is TGTGCCAGCAGGCCGACATCGCAAAATCAGCCCCAGCATTTT.

The CDR3 coding sequence is TGTGCCAGCAGCTTAGACGAGGCGTACAATGAGCAGTTCTTC. It specifies CASSLDEAYNEQFF. The gene calls are TRBV7-6 and TRBJ2-1; D unclear. The CDR3 consists of 14 residues. Trimming removed 1 base at V and 4 bases at J, with 8 bases between. Germline V gene lookup returns CDR1 SGHVS and CDR2 FNYEAQ.

This chain links TRBV30 with TRBJ2-7; D might be TRBD1 or TRBD2, each matching 5 bases. The ends were cut back, 6 bases at V and 2 bases at J, with 20 bases in the middle. The CDR3 contains 15 residues. Germline loops: CDR1 GTSNPN, CDR2 SVGIG (reference sequence). DNA of the CDR3: TGTGCCTGCCTAGGGGTAGGGAGTGCGACCTACGAGCAGTACTTC. Translated, it gives CACLGVGSATYEQYF.

This chain joins TRBV7-6 and TRBJ2-1, with 9 bases that match TRBD2. CDR1 is SGHVS, CDR2 FNYEAQ, per germline. V lost 2 bases and J lost 7; bases outside the gene matches: 6. The CDR3 is 15 amino acids. The CDR3 DNA reads TGTGCCAGCAGCTTATCAGCGGGGGGTACTAATGAGCAGTTCTTC. Translating gives CASSLSAGGTNEQFF. Looking up the rest from reference TRBV7-6 and TRBJ2-1 gives the full variable domain: GAGVSQSPRYKVTKRGQDVALRCDPISGHVSLYWYRQALGQGPEFLTYFNYEAQQDKSGLPNDRFSAERPEGSISTLTIQRTEQRDSAMYRCASSLSAGGTNEQFFGPGTRLTVL.

This sequence joins TRBV5-6 and TRBJ1-1, with 10 bases lining up with TRBD1. The germline gives CDR1 SGHDT, CDR2 YYEEEE. The CDR3 loop spans 17 amino acids. The trim removed 2 bases at V and 1 base at J, leaving 8 bases unmatched. The CDR3 reads CASSFVPGQGPNTEAFF. CDR3 DNA sequence: TGTGCCAGCAGCTTCGTCCCGGGACAGGGGCCGAACACTGAAGCTTTCTTT.

This clone was seen a few times. DNA for the CDR3: TGTGCCAGCAGCTACCCAACAACCGGGGAGCTGTTTTTT. Translated, it gives CASSYPTTGELFF. The V and J genes are TRBV11-2 and TRBJ2-2; D unclear. Per the germline V gene, CDR1 is SGHAT and CDR2 is FQNNGV. The CDR3 covers 13 residues. Trimming took off 4 bases at V and 5 bases at J, with 8 bases between the two ends.

This clone was counted only a few times. The rearrangement links TRBV19 to TRBJ1-5; perhaps TRBD1 as D (6 bases). Germline-derived CDR1 and CDR2 are LNHDA and SQIVND (reference sequence). Trimming shortened V by 4 bases and J by 4 bases, and 8 bases separated the two germline ends. This CDR3 comprises 13 residues. The CDR3 DNA reads as TGTGCCAGTAGTAAGGACAGAAATCAGCCCCAGCATTTT. This codes for CASSKDRNQPQHF.